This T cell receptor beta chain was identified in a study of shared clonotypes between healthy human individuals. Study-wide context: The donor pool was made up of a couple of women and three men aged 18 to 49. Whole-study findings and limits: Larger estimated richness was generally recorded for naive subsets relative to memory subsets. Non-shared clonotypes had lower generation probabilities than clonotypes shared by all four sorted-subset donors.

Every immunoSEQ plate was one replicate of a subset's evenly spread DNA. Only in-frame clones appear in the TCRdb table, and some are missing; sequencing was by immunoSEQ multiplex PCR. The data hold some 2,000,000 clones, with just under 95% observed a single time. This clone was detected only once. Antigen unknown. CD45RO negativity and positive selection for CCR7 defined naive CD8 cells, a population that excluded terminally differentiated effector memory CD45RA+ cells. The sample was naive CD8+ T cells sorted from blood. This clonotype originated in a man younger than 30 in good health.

CDR3 DNA: TGCGCCAGCAGCCAAGAGAGCGGCTCCTACAATGAGCAGTTCTTC. Protein: CASSQESGSYNEQFF. The chain carries TRBV4-3 and TRBJ2-1; weak D call: TRBD2 (5 bases). This CDR3 is 15 amino acids long. CDR1 and CDR2 from the germline V gene are LGHNA and YSLEER. The V gene lost 0 bases and the J gene lost 0 bases, with 6 bases spanning the gap.